The rows below give T cell receptor beta chains drawn from one sample of a study of early T cells in non-severe SARS-CoV-2 infection. Each CDR3 protein is one row after TCRdb ran MiXCR on the 5' RACE reads. The sample holds roughly 20,000 distinct CDR3 sequences, 4.8% seen once. The sequenced material came from whole blood. These receptor sequences come from an adult who was a healthcare worker with PCR-confirmed SARS-CoV-2 infection or an uninfected control (not recorded which). CDR3s include the opening cysteine and the closing phenylalanine or tryptophan. A D gene is named only where the DNA matches it firmly. Some rows mark clone size as missing; the rest say once, few, many or name a class of expanded clone.

V,D,J,size,DNA,CDR3
TRBV7-7,-,TRBJ2-1,many,TGTGCCAGCAGCTCCGGGGGGCTTTCCTACAATGAGCAGTTCTTC,CASSSGGLSYNEQFF
TRBV29-1,TRBD2,TRBJ2-7,-,TGCAGCGTTGTAGGACTAGCCTACGAGCAGTACTTC,CSVVGLAYEQYF
TRBV13,-,TRBJ2-7,many,TGTGCCAGCCGGGGATCAGGGCGTTCCTACGAGCAGTACTTC,CASRGSGRSYEQYF
TRBV7-9,TRBD1,TRBJ1-1,many,TGTGCCAGCAGCTCCATCTCCGGGACAGGGGGCCATGCTTTCTTT,CASSSISGTGGHAFF
TRBV5-6,-,TRBJ1-2,few,TGTGCCAGCAGCTTGGTCCGGCTGCAGGAGGCTAACTATGGCTACACCTTC,CASSLVRLQEANYGYTF
TRBV5-4,TRBD1,TRBJ1-1,many,TGTGCCAGCAGAGACAGGGGAAAAGAAACTGAAGCTTTCTTT,CASRDRGKETEAFF
TRBV7-9,-,TRBJ2-7,many,TGTGCCAGCAGCTTAGTCACCGGGGCGACCTACGAGCAGTACTTC,CASSLVTGATYEQYF
TRBV18,-,TRBJ1-6,many,TGTGCCAGCTCAAATCGGGACGATGGCGGACCCCTCCACTTT,CASSNRDDGGPLHF
TRBV7-9,TRBD1,TRBJ2-5,many,TGTGCCAGCAGGCCGACAGGGGTGGAAGAGACCCAGTACTTC,CASRPTGVEETQYF
TRBV27,-,TRBJ1-2,-,TGTGCCAGCAGTCCAGGTCCCGTTTATGGCTACACCTTC,CASSPGPVYGYTF
TRBV10-2,-,TRBJ1-2,many,TGCGCCAGCTATGACGCTTCAGGGTGGTCTGGCTACACCTTC,CASYDASGWSGYTF
TRBV20-1,TRBD1,TRBJ2-1,medium-sized,TGCAGTGCTAGAGTCCTTAACAGGGGTAGTTACAATGAGCAGTTCTTC,CSARVLNRGSYNEQFF
TRBV29-1,TRBD2,TRBJ2-1,many,TGCAGCGTTGCGGGACTAGCGGGAGTAGCTGAGCAGTTCTTC,CSVAGLAGVAEQFF
TRBV2,TRBD2,TRBJ2-1,many,TGTGCCAGCAGTGACACGAGCGGGAGAAAAGTGGGTGAGCAGTTCTTC,CASSDTSGRKVGEQFF
TRBV29-1,TRBD2,TRBJ2-1,many,TGCAGCGTTGCGACTAGCGGGAGCAATGAGCAGTTCTTC,CSVATSGSNEQFF
TRBV5-4,TRBD1,TRBJ2-7,many,TGTGCCAGCAGCTTAGCAGGGGGCAGGCGCGAGCAGTACTTC,CASSLAGGRREQYF
TRBV11-2,TRBD2,TRBJ2-7,many,TGTGCCAGCAGCTTAAGGGGAGGGAGCTACGAGCAGTACTTC,CASSLRGGSYEQYF
TRBV4-2,-,TRBJ1-1,few,TGTGCCAGCAGCCAAGAACAGGCTACTGAAGCTTTCTTT,CASSQEQATEAFF
TRBV28,TRBD1,TRBJ1-1,medium-sized,TGTGCCAGCAGTCCTCTGACAGGGGGGGTTGAAGCTTTCTTT,CASSPLTGGVEAFF
TRBV5-1,TRBD1,TRBJ2-3,-,TGCGCCAGCAGCTTGTTATCGGACAGGGGGACAGATACGCAGTATTTT,CASSLLSDRGTDTQYF
TRBV11-2,-,TRBJ2-3,few,TGTGCCAGCAGCTTAGAGTGGATTGTCCCAGATACGCAGTATTTT,CASSLEWIVPDTQYF
TRBV20-1,-,TRBJ2-5,few,TGCAGTGCCCAGCTTAGCGTTCAAGAGACCCAGTACTTC,CSAQLSVQETQYF
TRBV20-1,-,TRBJ2-7,few,TGCAGTGCTAGAGATTTCAGTGGCTTGGGATACGAGCAGTACTTC,CSARDFSGLGYEQYF
TRBV12-3/TRBV12-4,-,TRBJ1-1,many,TGTGCCAGCAGTTTTTACAGGGTAGGTAGTGGGATCAGGAACACTGAAGCTTTCTTT,CASSFYRVGSGIRNTEAFF
TRBV11-2,-,TRBJ1-5,few,TGTGCCAGCAGCTTAGTCCCTCGGCTGGATAGCAATCAGCCCCAGCATTTT,CASSLVPRLDSNQPQHF
TRBV5-1,TRBD2,TRBJ2-1,many,TGCGCCAGCAGCTACCGGACTAGCGGGGGGGCGACGGATGAGCAGTTCTTC,CASSYRTSGGATDEQFF
TRBV3-1,TRBD1,TRBJ2-5,many,TGTGCCAGCAGCCTCGACAGGGTTGGGGGCCAAGAGACCCAGTACTTC,CASSLDRVGGQETQYF
TRBV7-3,TRBD2,TRBJ2-5,once,TGTGCCAGCAGCTTTGCGGGGGGCTCAGCCCAGTACTTC,CASSFAGGSAQYF
TRBV5-1,TRBD1,TRBJ2-7,-,TGCGCCAGCAGCAACGGACAGGGCTACGAGCAGTACTTC,CASSNGQGYEQYF
TRBV12-3/TRBV12-4,-,TRBJ1-1,many,TGTGCCAGCAGAAGGGGAGACCCTGGGGGTACTGAAGCTTTCTTT,CASRRGDPGGTEAFF
TRBV5-1,-,TRBJ2-2,few,TGCGCCAGCAGTTCAGGGCTCACCGGGGAGCTGTTTTTT,CASSSGLTGELFF
TRBV20-1,TRBD2,TRBJ2-7,many,TGCAGTGTCCGACTAGCGGCCCTCTCCTACGAGCAGTACTTC,CSVRLAALSYEQYF
TRBV12-3/TRBV12-4,-,TRBJ1-2,once,TGTGCCAGCAGACAACCCGGCCGTGACGGCTACACCTTC,CASRQPGRDGYTF
TRBV7-9,TRBD1,TRBJ1-1,medium-sized,TGTGCCAGCAGCTTGGGACAGGGCGCCGAAGCTTTCTTT,CASSLGQGAEAFF
TRBV20-1,TRBD2,TRBJ2-6,many,TGCAGTGCTAGACGGGGGGAAGCAGGGGCCAACGTCCTGACTTTC,CSARRGEAGANVLTF